The 16 T cell receptor beta chains below come from one sample, sequenced in a study of blood T cells in healthy people across ages. Combining a sample-barcoded 5' primer with a J-beta primer mix, a second PCR ran for about 7 to 12 cycles. TCRdb re-analysed the 5' RACE reads in MiXCR, keeping a single row per CDR3 protein. This sample yields about 1.5 million distinct CDR3 sequences, of which approximately 39% are seen a single time; 4% belongs to the top ten. Specimen: blood. These receptors were collected from a woman aged 18-30 years in good health.

This clonotype was observed many times. The chain couples TRBV29-1 to TRBJ2-7; a weak D match, TRBD1 (5 bases). The CDR3 is 12 residues long. Trimming stripped 5 bases from V and 5 bases from J, with 13 bases between. Germline V gives CDR1 SQVTM, CDR2 ANQGSEA. The CDR3: CSVLTVTDEQYF. The DNA of the CDR3 is TGCAGCGTTTTGACAGTCACGGACGAGCAGTACTTC.

There are a few counts of this clonotype. The junction departs from the called germline gene at one end, perhaps through a read error. The chain recombines TRBV29-1 with TRBJ2-5; 8 bases are a match to TRBD2. The CDR3 sequence is 14 residues long. Germline-derived CDR1 and CDR2 are SQVTM and ANQGSEA. CDR3: CSVEAGRGLENQYF. The CDR3 coding sequence is TGCAGCGTTGAAGCCGGGAGGGGCTTAGAGAACCAGTACTTC.

This clonotype was counted a few times. The chain has TRBV15 and TRBJ1-5; no definite D call. V lost 1 base and J 3 bases, leaving 10 bases between the germline ends. This CDR3 region has 15 residues. Per the germline V gene, CDR1 is LNHNV and CDR2 is YYDKDF (reference sequence). CDR3 nucleotide sequence: TGTGCCACCAGCAGAGCCCCCGATGACAATCAGCCCCAGCATTTT. Its protein is CATSRAPDDNQPQHF.

This clonotype has a handful of counts. The chain is built from TRBV7-9 and TRBJ2-1; the D is unclear. Germline V gene sequence: CDR1 SEHNR, CDR2 FQNEAQ (reference sequence). CDR3 length: 17 residues. The germline V and J ends were trimmed by 2 bases and 0 bases, with 14 bases remaining between them. CDR3 amino acids: CASSLTLSVSSYNEQFF. DNA for the CDR3: TGTGCCAGCAGCTTAACCCTCAGCGTAAGCTCCTACAATGAGCAGTTCTTC.

V usage is TRBV10-3 and J usage is TRBJ2-6, with D perhaps matching TRBD1 (6 bases). V was cut by 9 bases and J by 4 bases, with 10 bases left in between. CDR3 length equals 13 residues. Germline values: CDR1 ENHRY, CDR2 SYGVKD. CDR3 sequence (DNA): TGTGCCATACAGGGATCAGGGGCCAACGTCCTGACTTTC. As protein: CAIQGSGANVLTF.

V is TRBV7-8 and J is TRBJ2-7; TRBD1 is a possible D gene (6 bases). This CDR3 comprises 15 residues. Germline V gene sequence: CDR1 SGHVS, CDR2 FQNEAQ. V gave up 5 bases and J gave up 6 bases, with 20 bases separating them. CDR3 sequence reads: CASSPKLGTYCEQYF. The CDR3 DNA sequence: TGTGCCAGCAGCCCAAAGCTCGGGACATACTGCGAGCAGTACTTC. The entire variable domain, with the rest obtained from reference TRBV7-8 and TRBJ2-7, is as follows: GAGVSQSPRYKVAKRGQDVALRCDPISGHVSLFWYQQALGQGPEFLTYFQNEAQLDKSGLPSDRFFAERPEGSVSTLKIQRTQQEDSAVYLCASSPKLGTYCEQYFGPGTRLTVT.

This chain links TRBV28 with TRBJ1-1; a possible D gene is TRBD1 (5 bases). Trimming pared 5 bases from V and 3 bases from J, leaving 16 bases between. This CDR3 has 15 residues. Per germline, CDR1 MDHEN and CDR2 SYDVKM. CDR3: CASSRPAAGDTEAFF. The CDR3 DNA follows: TGTGCCAGCAGTCGCCCTGCGGCGGGGGACACTGAAGCTTTCTTT.

The CDR3 here is CSATRLAGGYEQFF. As DNA, the CDR3 is TGCAGTGCCACCCGACTAGCGGGGGGCTATGAGCAGTTCTTC. V gene TRBV20-1 combines with J gene TRBJ2-1, with TRBD2 matching 13 bases. With 6 bases clipped from V and 8 bases from J, the junction kept 7 bases outside the gene matches. Germline V gene sequence: CDR1 DFQATT, CDR2 SNEGSKA (reference sequence). CDR3 length equals 14 residues.

This clonotype was observed a few times. The CDR3 nucleotides read TGTGCCAGCAGCCCTGGTGGTGGGGTAAACAATGAGCAGTTCTTC. Protein sequence: CASSPGGGVNNEQFF. The chain combines TRBV9 with TRBJ2-1; D call uncertain. CDR1 is SGDLS, CDR2 YYNGEE, per germline. The ends were cut back, 4 bases at V and 5 bases at J, with 16 bases in the middle. The CDR3 has 15 amino acids.

CDR3 DNA sequence: TGCAGTGCTAGAGTAGACCCGACAGGGTCTAATTCACCCCTCCACTTT. This codes for CSARVDPTGSNSPLHF. The chain employs TRBV20-1 and TRBJ1-6; 7 bases match TRBD1. Germline values: CDR1 DFQATT, CDR2 SNEGSKA (reference sequence). The CDR3 has 16 residues. The V segment lost 1 base and the J segment 6 bases; nucleotides outside the gene matches: 9.

The V gene is TRBV12-3 or TRBV12-4, the J gene TRBJ2-3, with D perhaps TRBD1 (6 bases). V was trimmed by 6 bases and J by 4 bases, leaving 14 bases between them. The CDR3 is 14 amino acids. CDR3 sequence (DNA): TGTGCCAGCAGACCTTGGACAGAGGCAGATACGCAGTATTTT. This codes for CASRPWTEADTQYF.

The chain has TRBV20-1 and TRBJ2-7; 8 bases map to TRBD1. V was pared by 1 base and J by 2 bases, with 4 bases of the junction left unmatched. This CDR3 is built from 14 residues. Germline CDR1 is DFQATT and CDR2 is SNEGSKA (reference sequence). CDR3 amino acids: CSARGNRGTYEQYF. The CDR3 coding sequence is TGCAGTGCTAGAGGCAACAGGGGGACCTACGAGCAGTACTTC.

The chain links TRBV20-1 to TRBJ2-5, with TRBD2 identical over 15 bases. The germline V gene has CDR1 DFQATT and CDR2 SNEGSKA (reference sequence). This CDR3 contains 16 residues. V lost 6 bases and J lost 11; bases outside the gene matches: 16. CDR3 sequence reads: CSAGTSGGLAYNEQYF. The CDR3 bases are TGCAGTGCGGGGACTAGCGGGGGGCTAGCCTACAATGAGCAGTACTTC.

This clonotype turned up a few times. The V call is TRBV5-6, the J call TRBJ1-2; D perhaps matches TRBD1 (5 bases). Germline loops: CDR1 SGHDT, CDR2 YYEEEE. The V end lost 0 bases, the J end lost 5 bases, and 14 bases lay between the germline ends. The CDR3 is 15 amino acids. CDR3 sequence: CASSLDVRAPYGYTF. CDR3 sequence (DNA): TGTGCCAGCAGCTTGGATGTCAGGGCTCCGTATGGCTACACCTTC.

The J gene is TRBJ2-2, the V gene TRBV6-5; D remains ambiguous. Trimming removed 7 bases from V and 7 bases from J, with 10 bases in between. The CDR3 consists of 12 residues. Germline CDR1 and CDR2: MNHEY and SVGAGI. Here the CDR3 DNA reads TGTGCCAGCACTAGACGAGACGGGGAGCTGTTTTTT. Amino acids: CASTRRDGELFF.

Notes on this clonotype: At one boundary the junction diverges from the germline segment, which might be a read error. The V call is TRBV2, the J call TRBJ2-7; 7 bases are shared with TRBD2. CDR3 size: 13 residues. Germline V CDR1 and CDR2: SNHLY, FYNNEI. The CDR3 DNA reads TGTGCCAGTAGTGGAGGGAGGGCCTACGAGCAGTACTTC. Protein sequence: CASSGGRAYEQYF. The full variable domain, with the rest looked up from reference TRBV2 and TRBJ2-7, is EPEVTQTPSHQVTQMGQEVILRCVPISNHLYFYWYRQILGQKVEFLVSFYNNEISEKSEIFDDQFSVERPDGSNFTLKIRSTKLEDSAMYFCASSGGRAYEQYFGPGTRLTVT.